This entry concerns a single TCR beta chain. A much larger clone lies one base from this, so it may be a read error. Construction of naive CD8 libraries employed roughly 20,000 to 1,100,000 sorted cells together with 10%, 30% or 50% RNA. Isolation of naive CD8 T cells was achieved by sorting on a CD8+CD4-CCR7+CD45RA+ phenotype. TCRdb reprocessed the PCR reads with MiXCR, giving one entry per CDR3 protein. In the table there are 79,000 or so distinct CDR3 sequences, roughly 25% of which are singletons. Trimming cost V 3 bases and J 3 bases; bases outside gene matches: 8. Germline lookup yields CDR1 SGDLS and CDR2 YYNGEE. CDR3 length equals 16 residues. These data come from a study of molecular identifiers for immune sequencing clone quantification.

The receptor's source is a human donor in good health. Some libraries in this study had Jurkat cell RNA spiked in. Material: naive CD8+ T cells from blood, with Jurkat cell RNA spiked in. Specified subset: FACS-sorted CD8+CD4-CCR7+CD45RA+ naive T cells. This rearrangement joins TRBV9 to TRBJ2-3; 9 nucleotides align to TRBD2. CDR3 sequence reads: CASSGRASGKTDTQYF. DNA for the CDR3: TGTGCCAGCAGCGGGCGGGCTAGCGGGAAAACAGATACGCAGTATTTT.